Presented here are 14 T cell receptor beta chains from one specimen sequenced in a study of early T cells in non-severe SARS-CoV-2 infection. One entry per CDR3 protein results from TCRdb running MiXCR on the 5' RACE reads. This sample has 20,000 to 25,000 distinct CDR3 sequences, with more than 3.5% found just once. Material for sequencing was whole blood. The origin of the receptors is an adult who was a healthcare worker with PCR-confirmed SARS-CoV-2 infection or an uninfected control (not recorded which).

This rearrangement joins TRBV7-2 to TRBJ2-7; 13 bases match TRBD2. CDR3 length: 14 residues. CDR1 is SGHTA and CDR2 is FQGNSA in the germline V gene. Trimming took 7 bases from V and 7 from J; bases not matched to a gene: 7. The CDR3 protein is CASIPGLAGREQYF. CDR3 nucleotides: TGTGCCAGCATTCCGGGACTAGCGGGACGGGAGCAGTACTTC.

This clonotype has ten or more counts. This chain links TRBV10-3 with TRBJ2-3; D gene uncertain. Germline CDR1 reads ENHRY; CDR2 reads SYGVKD. This CDR3 has 13 amino acids. The ends were cut back, 0 bases at V and 6 bases at J, with 7 bases in the middle. Here the CDR3 reads CAISESGMDTQYF. The CDR3, as DNA: TGTGCCATCAGTGAGTCGGGGATGGATACGCAGTATTTT.

In its sample, this clonotype is medium-sized (0.01 to 0.1%). V usage is TRBV7-3 and J usage is TRBJ1-6, with D perhaps TRBD1 (5 bases). Germline CDR1 is SGHTA and CDR2 is FQGTGA. This CDR3 contains 14 residues. V gave up 5 bases and J gave up 7 bases, with 12 bases separating them. CDR3 nucleotide sequence: TGTGCCAGCAGCCTGGGGGTCGGGAATTCACCCCTCCACTTT. This gives the protein CASSLGVGNSPLHF. The full variable domain, completed using reference TRBV7-3 and TRBJ1-6, is GAGVSQTPSNKVTEKGKYVELRCDPISGHTALYWYRQSLGQGPEFLIYFQGTGAADDSGLPNDRFFAVRPEGSVSTLKIQRTERGDSAVYLCASSLGVGNSPLHFGNGTRLTVT.

The chain uses TRBV7-2 and TRBJ2-5, with D possibly matching TRBD1 (6 bases). The germline V gene has CDR1 SGHTA and CDR2 FQGNSA. Trimming shortened V by 1 base and J by 5 bases, and 14 bases separated the two germline ends. The CDR3 loop spans 15 amino acids. CDR3 DNA: TGTGCCAGCAGCTTAGGCAGGGGCCATGGGGAGACCCAGTACTTC. Amino acids: CASSLGRGHGETQYF.

The chain recombines TRBV20-1 with TRBJ2-7, with TRBD2 matching over 9 bases. The CDR3 covers 14 residues. The trim removed 1 base at V and 3 bases at J, leaving 4 bases unmatched. Germline V gene lookup returns CDR1 DFQATT and CDR2 SNEGSKA (reference sequence). The CDR3 DNA reads TGCAGTGCTAGAGGACTAGCGGACTACTACGAGCAGTACTTC. Translated, it gives CSARGLADYYEQYF.

This clonotype has ten or more counts. The rearrangement uses TRBV3-2 and TRBJ2-1; no DNA check was done on the table's D call, TRBD1. TRBV3-2 is tagged as a pseudogene. There are 15 residues in the CDR3. The CDR3 DNA reads as TGTGCCAGCAGCCCCTTCACGGGGGCTTACAATGAGCAGTTCTTC. Translating it yields CASSPFTGAYNEQFF.

In this sample, this clonotype turned up many times. The chain links TRBV2 to TRBJ2-1; 12 nucleotides match TRBD1. Germline trimming cut 9 bases from V and 9 bases from J; bases unmatched to any gene: 3. There are 12 residues in the CDR3. Germline CDR1 and CDR2: SNHLY and FYNNEI. The CDR3 region is CARGQGAGEQFF. The CDR3 coding sequence is TGTGCCAGGGGACAGGGGGCTGGTGAGCAGTTCTTC.

This clonotype has ten or more counts. The chain links TRBV7-9 to TRBJ1-5; D remains unclear. The CDR3 loop spans 12 amino acids. Germline CDR1 SEHNR, CDR2 FQNEAQ (reference sequence). Trimming took 5 bases from V and 3 from J, leaving 5 bases between them. CDR3 sequence reads: CASSAYNQPQHF. CDR3 DNA: TGTGCCAGCAGCGCCTACAATCAGCCCCAGCATTTT.

This clonotype was counted ten times or more. The chain combines TRBV6-5 with TRBJ2-7, with TRBD1 matching over 9 bases. This CDR3 region has 15 residues. Trimming cost V 10 bases and J 4 bases; bases outside gene matches: 14. Germline lookup yields CDR1 MNHEY and CDR2 SVGAGI. CDR3 sequence: CATTWSGTGYYEQYF. The CDR3 DNA is TGTGCCACGACGTGGTCCGGGACAGGGTATTACGAGCAGTACTTC.

This clonotype was picked up a small number of times. V and J are TRBV20-1 and TRBJ1-1; no clear D gene. The CDR3 is made up of 12 amino acids. V gave up 3 bases and J gave up 3 bases, with 8 bases separating them. Germline CDR1 is DFQATT and CDR2 is SNEGSKA (reference sequence). The CDR3: CSASKGDTEAFF. CDR3 nucleotides: TGCAGTGCTAGCAAGGGTGACACTGAAGCTTTCTTT.

This clonotype was seen at least ten times. CDR3: CASSRGAGDYYEQYF. The CDR3 nucleotides read TGCGCCAGCAGTAGAGGGGCAGGGGATTACTACGAGCAGTACTTC. The chain has TRBV4-3 and TRBJ2-7; D may be TRBD1 (6 bases). Per germline, CDR1 LGHNA and CDR2 YSLEER. This CDR3 contains 15 residues. V was trimmed by 6 bases and J by 3 bases, leaving 18 bases between them.

In its sample, this clonotype is medium-sized. The chain is built from TRBV20-1 and TRBJ1-1; D is perhaps TRBD1 (6 bases). The CDR3 extends over 12 amino acids. The germline CDR1 and CDR2 sequences are DFQATT and SNEGSKA (reference sequence). Trimming cost V 6 bases and J 4 bases, with 12 bases left between them. For the CDR3, the DNA is TGCAGTGCCGGCGGGGGCAGCACTGAAGCTTTCTTT. As protein: CSAGGGSTEAFF.

Ten or more counts support this clonotype. This chain uses TRBV28 with TRBJ2-3; 10 bases map to TRBD2. Germline V gene lookup returns CDR1 MDHEN and CDR2 SYDVKM. The CDR3 runs 17 residues. J was trimmed by 0 bases and V by 5 bases; bases with no gene match: 8. The CDR3 reads CASSLRLAGLSTDTQYF. CDR3 sequence (DNA): TGTGCCAGCAGTCTCCGACTAGCGGGCCTTAGCACAGATACGCAGTATTTT. The whole variable domain, remainder taken from reference TRBV28 and TRBJ2-3, is DVKVTQSSRYLVKRTGEKVFLECVQDMDHENMFWYRQDPGLGLRLIYFSYDVKMKEKGDIPEGYSVSREKKERFSLILESASTNQTSMYLCASSLRLAGLSTDTQYFGPGTRLTVL.

In this sample, this clonotype turned up many times. The V and J genes are TRBV20-1 and TRBJ2-3; 10 nucleotides align to TRBD2. Germline V gene data show CDR1 as DFQATT and CDR2 as SNEGSKA (reference sequence). This CDR3 spans 16 amino acids. Trimming removed 1 base from V and 6 bases from J; junction bases left unmatched: 10. CDR3 in DNA: TGCAGTGCTAGAGTTTCCCCAGCGGGGGGGCGGGATACGCAGTATTTT. Translated: CSARVSPAGGRDTQYF.